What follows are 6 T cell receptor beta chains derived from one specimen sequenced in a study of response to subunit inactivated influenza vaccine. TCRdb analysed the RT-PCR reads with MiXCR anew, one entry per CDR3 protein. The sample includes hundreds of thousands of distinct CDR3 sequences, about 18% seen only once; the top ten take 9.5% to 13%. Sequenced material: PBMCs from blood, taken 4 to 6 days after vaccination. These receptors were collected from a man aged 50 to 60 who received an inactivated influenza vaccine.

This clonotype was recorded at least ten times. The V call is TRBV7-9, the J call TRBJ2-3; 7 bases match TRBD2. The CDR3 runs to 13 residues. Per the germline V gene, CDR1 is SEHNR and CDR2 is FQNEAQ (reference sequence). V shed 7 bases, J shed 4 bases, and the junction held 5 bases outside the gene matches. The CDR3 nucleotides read TGTGCCAGCACCGCTGCGGGGGCAGATACGCAGTATTTT. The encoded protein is CASTAAGADTQYF.

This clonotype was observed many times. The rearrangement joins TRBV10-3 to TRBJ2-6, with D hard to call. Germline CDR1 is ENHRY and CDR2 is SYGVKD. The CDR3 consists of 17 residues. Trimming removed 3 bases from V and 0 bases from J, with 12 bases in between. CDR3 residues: CAISEGIPPSGANVLTF. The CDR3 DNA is TGTGCCATCAGTGAAGGAATCCCTCCCTCTGGGGCCAACGTCCTGACTTTC.

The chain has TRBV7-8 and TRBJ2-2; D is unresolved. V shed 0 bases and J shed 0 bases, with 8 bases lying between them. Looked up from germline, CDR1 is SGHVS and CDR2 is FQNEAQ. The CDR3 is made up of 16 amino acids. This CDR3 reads CASSLALSANTGELFF. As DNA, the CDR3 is TGTGCCAGCAGCTTAGCATTGAGCGCGAACACCGGGGAGCTGTTTTTT.

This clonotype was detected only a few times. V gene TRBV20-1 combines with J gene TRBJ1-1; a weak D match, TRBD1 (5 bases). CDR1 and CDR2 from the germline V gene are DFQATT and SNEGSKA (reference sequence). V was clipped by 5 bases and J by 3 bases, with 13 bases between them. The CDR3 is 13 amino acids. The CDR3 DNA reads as TGCAGTGCTGGGGACGTTAGCCACACTGAAGCTTTCTTT. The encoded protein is CSAGDVSHTEAFF.

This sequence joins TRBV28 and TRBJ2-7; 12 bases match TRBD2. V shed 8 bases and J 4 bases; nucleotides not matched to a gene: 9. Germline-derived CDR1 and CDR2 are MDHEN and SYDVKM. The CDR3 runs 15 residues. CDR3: CASGLAGRKQYEQYF. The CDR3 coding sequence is TGTGCCAGCGGACTAGCGGGGAGAAAACAATACGAGCAGTACTTC.

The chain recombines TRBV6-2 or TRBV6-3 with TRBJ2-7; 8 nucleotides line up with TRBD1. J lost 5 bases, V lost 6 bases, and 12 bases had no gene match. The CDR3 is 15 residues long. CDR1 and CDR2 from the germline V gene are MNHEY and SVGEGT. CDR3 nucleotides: TGTGCCAGCAGCCCGCTACGGACAGGGATCAACGAGCAGTACTTC. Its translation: CASSPLRTGINEQYF.